The clone carrying this T cell receptor beta chain has only a few counts. Its antigen remains unidentified. Stable hyperthyroidism: no ophthalmopathy progression over 18 months of follow-up. Among the patients, aged 18 to 65, hyperthyroidism was newly diagnosed and had lasted under 2 months. The entry originates in a study of T cells in Graves' hyperthyroidism and ophthalmopathy. Study-wide findings and caveats: Blood also carried most thyroid clonotypes expanded above 0.001.

Amplification of TCR beta CDR3 regions used RNA as the template. With the HTBI primer set, the TCR CDR3 went through a first round of RT-PCR. TCRdb processed the multiplex PCR reads anew with MiXCR; each CDR3 protein has one entry. This sample has 500,000 to 750,000 distinct CDR3 sequences, with approximately 44% found just once. The germline V gene encodes CDR1 ENHRY and CDR2 SYGVKD. Trimming shortened V by 3 bases and J by 4 bases, and 14 bases separated the two germline ends. This CDR3 is 15 amino acids long. Specimen: peripheral blood or thyroid tissue (not recorded which). This chain joins TRBV10-3 and TRBJ2-3, with D tentatively TRBD2 (5 bases). This receptor was taken from a woman aged 18-30 years with Graves' hyperthyroidism. CDR3 loop: CAISERDLRADTQYF. CDR3 in DNA: TGTGCCATCAGTGAAAGGGATCTGAGGGCAGATACGCAGTATTTT.